The sequence of this TCR beta chain was determined in a study of low-dose radiotherapy and immunotherapy resistance in tumors. Study-wide background: Every day for four cycles from cycle 1 day 1, patients took 300 mg of oral aspirin.

Time point indicated: after trial treatment. Treatment of the sample: LDRT plus nivolumab, ipilimumab, low-dose cyclophosphamide and aspirin (RACIN trial). The donors, trial participants, received nivolumab, ipilimumab, aspirin, low-dose cyclophosphamide and low-dose radiotherapy. Eligible patients had advanced solid tumors lacking tumor-infiltrating lymphocytes. The table lists this clonotype with many counts. Primers used for first-strand cDNA, a TRAV- and TRBV-specific set, covered both alpha and beta chains. It was with a constant-region primer and a V-primer adapter that TCRs were amplified over roughly 19 PCR cycles. TCRdb fed the reads into MiXCR, producing one record per CDR3 protein. The table shows about 84,000 distinct CDR3 sequences, with roughly 17% occurring only once. Germline trimming cut 6 bases from V and 6 bases from J; bases unmatched to any gene: 7. CDR3 length equals 15 residues. The germline CDR1 and CDR2 sequences are MNHEY and SVGEGT.

The TCR was taken from a male donor with prostate cancer. Sequenced material: PBMCs, taken after low-dose radiotherapy plus immunotherapy. The genes are TRBV6-2 or TRBV6-3 and TRBJ2-3; 12 bases match TRBD2. The CDR3 DNA sequence: TGTGCCAGCAGCCTAGCGGGAGGGCCGGGGGATACGCAGTATTTT. It yields the protein CASSLAGGPGDTQYF.